Below are 24 T cell receptor beta chains sequenced from a single sample in a study of blood T cell repertoires in COVID-19. The repertoire was sequenced with immunoSEQ multiplex PCR; TCRdb's copy has only in-frame clones and lacks some. The sample has approximately 110,000 clones; 82% are singletons. The sequencing sample was made of peripheral blood. Receptor source: an older man with acute or convalescent COVID-19.

This clone has just one count. The chain uses TRBV5-1 and TRBJ2-7; 15 positions agree with TRBD2. The CDR3 sequence is 17 residues long. V gave up 3 bases and J gave up 3 bases; unmatched junction bases: 7. CDR1 and CDR2 (germline): SGHRS, YFSETQ. DNA of the CDR3: TGCGCCAGCAGCTCCGGGACTAGCGGGGGGATCAGCTACGAGCAGTACTTC. Translated, it gives CASSSGTSGGISYEQYF.

A note on this clone: Different DNA sequences within this sample yield the same CDR3. The chain employs TRBV30 and TRBJ1-2; D may be TRBD1 (5 bases). The V end was cut by 2 bases, the J end by 4 bases, with 8 bases between. The CDR3 is 12 amino acids. Germline CDR1 and CDR2: GTSNPN and SVGIG (reference sequence). Written as DNA, the CDR3 is TGTGCCTGGAGTCGGGGGACCTATGGCTACACCTTC. Its protein product is CAWSRGTYGYTF.

The chain couples TRBV9 to TRBJ2-1, with D unclear. Trimming left V 0 bases short and J 9 bases short, with 13 bases between. Germline values: CDR1 SGDLS, CDR2 YYNGEE. The CDR3 contains 14 residues. The CDR3 sequence is CASSVGLIGGEQFF. The CDR3 DNA reads as TGTGCCAGCAGCGTAGGACTCATAGGCGGTGAGCAGTTCTTC.

The chain is built from TRBV6-6 and TRBJ2-1, with TRBD1 matching over 9 bases. Per germline, CDR1 MNHNY and CDR2 SVGAGI (reference sequence). The CDR3 contains 16 residues. J gave up 4 bases and V 7 bases, and 11 bases lay outside the gene matches. For the CDR3, the DNA is TGTGCCAGCACCAGAACCTCGACAGGGGGATACAATGAGCAGTTCTTC. Its protein is CASTRTSTGGYNEQFF.

The chain has TRBV28 and TRBJ1-5; 7 nucleotides line up with TRBD1. Per germline, CDR1 MDHEN and CDR2 SYDVKM. V was clipped by 3 bases and J by 7 bases; unmatched bases: 6. The CDR3 has 14 residues. CDR3: CASSFVQGGQPQHF. The DNA of the CDR3 is TGTGCCAGCAGTTTTGTCCAGGGGGGCCAGCCCCAGCATTTT.

The chain is built from TRBV6-4 and TRBJ2-3; D remains unclear. This CDR3 comprises 15 residues. Germline-derived CDR1 and CDR2 are MRHNA and SNTAGT. Trimming pared 6 bases from V and 1 base from J, leaving 14 bases between. The CDR3 is CASRHDSRGTDTQYF. The CDR3 bases are TGTGCCAGCAGGCACGACTCCCGGGGCACAGATACGCAGTATTTT.

The J gene is TRBJ1-1, the V gene TRBV19, with D possibly being TRBD1 (5 bases). Between the trimmed V and J ends, which lost 6 bases and 1 base, there was a span of 9 bases. Germline lookup yields CDR1 LNHDA and CDR2 SQIVND (reference sequence). This CDR3 is 13 amino acids long. The CDR3 DNA reads as TGTGCCAGTAGCAATACAGGGAACACTGAAGCTTTCTTT. It specifies CASSNTGNTEAFF.

This chain joins TRBV5-1 and TRBJ2-3; TRBD2 agrees at 13 bases. J was trimmed by 5 bases and V by 4 bases; bases with no gene match: 4. This CDR3 region has 15 residues. Germline V gene data show CDR1 as SGHRS and CDR2 as YFSETQ. CDR3 DNA sequence: TGCGCCAGCAGCCCGGGACTAGCGGGAAGAGATACGCAGTATTTT. Translating gives CASSPGLAGRDTQYF.

The chain has TRBV28 and TRBJ2-3; 7 bases agree with TRBD2. This CDR3 is built from 15 residues. Per the germline V gene, CDR1 is MDHEN and CDR2 is SYDVKM. V lost 3 bases to trimming and J lost 0 bases; unmatched junction nucleotides: 3. CDR3 in DNA: TGTGCCAGCAGTTTCTACGGGGGGAGCACAGATACGCAGTATTTT. Residues: CASSFYGGSTDTQYF.

The chain is built from TRBV5-3 and TRBJ2-7, with a possible D match to TRBD1 (5 bases). TRBV5-3 is marked as an open reading frame, function uncertain. The CDR3 runs to 18 residues. Trimming shortened V by 4 bases and J by 3 bases, and 26 bases separated the two germline ends. The CDR3 loop is CARSVVGVARTDIYEQYF. The CDR3 DNA sequence: TGTGCCAGAAGCGTGGTTGGGGTAGCCCGAACGGACATCTACGAGCAGTACTTC.

CDR3: CASSRTRQFPDEQFF. The CDR3 DNA is TGTGCCAGTAGCCGAACCAGACAGTTTCCCGATGAGCAGTTCTTC. This chain links TRBV19 with TRBJ2-1; tentative D call: TRBD1 (5 bases). The CDR3 totals 15 residues. V was cut by 6 bases and J by 8 bases, with 20 bases left in between. The germline CDR1 and CDR2 sequences are LNHDA and SQIVND (reference sequence).

The chain uses TRBV2 and TRBJ1-1; D might be TRBD1 (5 bases). The CDR3 has 12 amino acids. V was trimmed by 8 bases and J by 4 bases, leaving 11 bases between them. Germline loops: CDR1 SNHLY, CDR2 FYNNEI. As DNA, the CDR3 is TGTGCCAGCGATAGGAGGGGCACTGAAGCTTTCTTT. Encoded protein: CASDRRGTEAFF.

V and J are TRBV7-6 and TRBJ2-5, with TRBD2 as a possible D gene (6 bases). The CDR3 consists of 16 residues. Germline V gene sequence: CDR1 SGHVS, CDR2 FNYEAQ. Trimming stripped 5 bases from V and 2 bases from J, with 18 bases between. CDR3 DNA: TGTGCCAGCAGCCCACCCCCAGGGAGGCGGCAAGAGACCCAGTACTTC. It yields the protein CASSPPPGRRQETQYF.

J is TRBJ1-5 and V is TRBV7-8; 12 bases fit TRBD1. Unmatched junction bases numbered 5, after V lost 5 bases and J lost 6 bases. CDR3 length equals 15 residues. CDR1 is SGHVS, CDR2 FQNEAQ, per germline. CDR3: CASSRGQGASQPQHF. CDR3 sequence (DNA): TGTGCCAGCAGCCGGGGACAGGGGGCGAGTCAGCCCCAGCATTTT.

This clone has only one observation. J is TRBJ2-7 and V is TRBV5-6; a weak D match, TRBD2 (6 bases). Trimming took off 4 bases at V and 5 bases at J, with 13 bases between the two ends. Per germline, CDR1 SGHDT and CDR2 YYEEEE. This CDR3 comprises 13 residues. Here the CDR3 DNA reads TGTGCCAGCAGCACCGGGGGAGGTGACGAGCAGTACTTC. Its translation is CASSTGGGDEQYF.

The chain couples TRBV5-6 to TRBJ2-5; 9 bases align to TRBD2. Germline V CDR1 and CDR2: SGHDT, YYEEEE. Unmatched junction bases numbered 3, after V lost 4 bases and J lost 2 bases. The CDR3 is 14 residues long. CDR3 coding DNA: TGTGCCAGCAGCAATCTAGCGGGGCAAGAGACCCAGTACTTC. Translating it yields CASSNLAGQETQYF.

The gene calls are TRBV20-1 and TRBJ2-5, with D perhaps matching TRBD2 (6 bases). Germline CDR1 reads DFQATT; CDR2 reads SNEGSKA (reference sequence). With 6 bases removed from V and 5 bases from J, the gap between germline ends came to 10 bases. The CDR3 has 11 residues. The CDR3 DNA follows: TGCAGTGCCAAACGGGGGGAGACCCAGTACTTC. It is translated as CSAKRGETQYF.

V is TRBV7-3 and J is TRBJ2-3, with 8 bases that match TRBD2. CDR1 is SGHTA, CDR2 FQGTGA, per germline. This CDR3 region has 15 residues. Trimming removed 5 bases from V and 4 bases from J; junction bases left unmatched: 8. Here the CDR3 reads CASSPRPGGADTQYF. DNA for the CDR3: TGTGCCAGCAGCCCGAGACCCGGGGGGGCAGATACGCAGTATTTT.

About this clone: An end of the junction does not agree with germline; a read error may underlie this. The sample holds other DNA sequences that translate to the same CDR3. This chain links TRBV20-1 with TRBJ2-7; D is unclear. The germline V gene encodes CDR1 DFQATT and CDR2 SNEGSKA (reference sequence). The CDR3 covers 11 residues. CDR3 protein: CSATSGHEQYF. CDR3 DNA sequence: TGCAGCGCTACCAGTGGGCACGAGCAGTACTTC.

The V and J genes are TRBV28 and TRBJ1-2; D unclear. V lost 2 bases to trimming and J lost 6 bases, with 13 bases between them. The V gene's germline CDR1 is MDHEN and CDR2 SYDVKM. The CDR3 is 14 residues long. As DNA, the CDR3 is TGTGCCAGCAGTTTAAATCCACGCCGGGATGGCTACACCTTC. This gives the protein CASSLNPRRDGYTF.

The sample holds one count of this clone. The chain combines TRBV12-3 or TRBV12-4 with TRBJ1-6; D call uncertain. The ends were cut back, 6 bases at V and 14 bases at J, with 11 bases in the middle. The length of the CDR3 is 11 residues. The CDR3 reads CASSSPGSLHF. CDR3 coding DNA: TGTGCCAGCAGCTCCCCGGGGTCCCTCCACTTT.

The chain links TRBV27 to TRBJ2-7, with 8 nucleotides matching TRBD1. V dropped 5 bases and J dropped 1; count of bases not matched to a gene: 7. This CDR3 has 15 amino acids. Germline V gives CDR1 MNHEY, CDR2 SMNVEV (reference sequence). The CDR3 loop is CASSRGQAKSYEQYF. In DNA form, the CDR3 reads TGTGCCAGCAGTAGGGGACAGGCCAAATCCTACGAGCAGTACTTC.

V and J are TRBV5-1 and TRBJ2-3; tentatively, D is TRBD1 (5 bases). The germline CDR1 and CDR2 sequences are SGHRS and YFSETQ. The CDR3 runs to 13 residues. V was trimmed by 4 bases and J by 4 bases, leaving 10 bases between them. Written as DNA, the CDR3 is TGCGCCAGCAGCATAACAGGATCAGATACGCAGTATTTT. Translated, it gives CASSITGSDTQYF.

A few counts support this clone. V usage is TRBV28 and J usage is TRBJ1-1, with 8 bases matching TRBD1. CDR3 length: 12 residues. Per germline, CDR1 MDHEN and CDR2 SYDVKM. The J segment lost 10 bases and the V segment lost 6 bases, leaving 7 bases of the junction unmatched. CDR3 bases: TGTGCCAGCAGCCCCGGACAGGGACGAGCTTTCTTT. Its protein is CASSPGQGRAFF.